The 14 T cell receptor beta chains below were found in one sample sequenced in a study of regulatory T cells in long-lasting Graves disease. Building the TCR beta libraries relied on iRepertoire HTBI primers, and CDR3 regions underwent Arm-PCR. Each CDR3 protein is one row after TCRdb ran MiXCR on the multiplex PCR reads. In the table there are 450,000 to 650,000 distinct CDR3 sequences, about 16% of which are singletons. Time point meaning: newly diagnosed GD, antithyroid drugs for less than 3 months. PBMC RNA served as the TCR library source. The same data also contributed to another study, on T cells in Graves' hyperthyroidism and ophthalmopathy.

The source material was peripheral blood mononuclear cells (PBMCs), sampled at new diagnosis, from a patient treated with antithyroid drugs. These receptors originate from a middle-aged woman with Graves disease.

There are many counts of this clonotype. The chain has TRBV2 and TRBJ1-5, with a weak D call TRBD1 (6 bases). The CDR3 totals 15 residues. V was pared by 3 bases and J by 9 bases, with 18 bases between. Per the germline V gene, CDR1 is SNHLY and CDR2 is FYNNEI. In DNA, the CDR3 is TGTGCCAGCAGTGACTCGGGTCAGGGGATCGCGCCCCAGCATTTT. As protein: CASSDSGQGIAPQHF. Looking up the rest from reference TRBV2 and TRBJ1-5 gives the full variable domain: EPEVTQTPSHQVTQMGQEVILRCVPISNHLYFYWYRQILGQKVEFLVSFYNNEISEKSEIFDDQFSVERPDGSNFTLKIRSTKLEDSAMYFCASSDSGQGIAPQHFGDGTRLSIL.

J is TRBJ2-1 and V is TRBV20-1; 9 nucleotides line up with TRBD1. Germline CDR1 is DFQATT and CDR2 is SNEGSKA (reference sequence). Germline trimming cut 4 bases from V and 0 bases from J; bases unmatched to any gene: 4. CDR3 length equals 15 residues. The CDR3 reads CSAKLQGASYNEQFF. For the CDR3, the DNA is TGCAGTGCTAAACTACAGGGGGCCTCCTACAATGAGCAGTTCTTC.

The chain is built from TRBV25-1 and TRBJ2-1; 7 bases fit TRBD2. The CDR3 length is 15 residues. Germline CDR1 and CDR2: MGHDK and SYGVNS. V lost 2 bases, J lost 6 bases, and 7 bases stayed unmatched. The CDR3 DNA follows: TGTGCCAGCAGTGAAAATCGGGGGGATGGCAATGAGCAGTTCTTC. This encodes CASSENRGDGNEQFF. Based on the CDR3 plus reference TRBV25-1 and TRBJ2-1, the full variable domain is EADIYQTPRYLVIGTGKKITLECSQTMGHDKMYWYQQDPGMELHLIHYSYGVNSTEKGDLSSESTVSRIRTEHFPLTLESARPSHTSQYLCASSENRGDGNEQFFGPGTRLTVL.

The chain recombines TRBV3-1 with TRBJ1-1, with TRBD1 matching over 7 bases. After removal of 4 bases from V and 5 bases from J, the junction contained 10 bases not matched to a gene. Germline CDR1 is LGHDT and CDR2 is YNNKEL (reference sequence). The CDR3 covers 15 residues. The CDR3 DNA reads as TGTGCCAGCAGCCGCTCGGGGACAGATGAAACTGAAGCTTTCTTT. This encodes CASSRSGTDETEAFF. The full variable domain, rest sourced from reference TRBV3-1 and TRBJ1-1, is DTAVSQTPKYLVTQMGNDKSIKCEQNLGHDTMYWYKQDSKKFLKIMFSYNNKELIINETVPNRFSPKSPDKAHLNLHINSLELGDSAVYFCASSRSGTDETEAFFGQGTRLTVV.

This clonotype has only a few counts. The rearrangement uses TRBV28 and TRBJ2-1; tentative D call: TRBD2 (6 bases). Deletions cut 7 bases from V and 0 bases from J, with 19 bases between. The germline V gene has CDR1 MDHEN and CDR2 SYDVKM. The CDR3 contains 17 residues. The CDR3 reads CASTDDSDGSSYNEQFF. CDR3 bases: TGTGCCAGCACCGACGACTCGGACGGGAGCTCCTACAATGAGCAGTTCTTC.

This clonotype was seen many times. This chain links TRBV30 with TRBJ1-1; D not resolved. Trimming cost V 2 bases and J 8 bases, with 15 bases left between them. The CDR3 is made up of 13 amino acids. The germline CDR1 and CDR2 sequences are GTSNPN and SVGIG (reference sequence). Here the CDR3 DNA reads TGTGCCTGGAGTAAGGGCGTGGTGAGCGAAGCTTTCTTT. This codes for CAWSKGVVSEAFF.

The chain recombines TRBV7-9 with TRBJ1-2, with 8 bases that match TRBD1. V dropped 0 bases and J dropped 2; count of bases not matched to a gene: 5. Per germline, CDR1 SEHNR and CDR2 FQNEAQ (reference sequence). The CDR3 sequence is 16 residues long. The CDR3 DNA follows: TGTGCCAGCAGCTTAGCCGGGACAGGAGGGAACTATGGCTACACCTTC. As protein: CASSLAGTGGNYGYTF.

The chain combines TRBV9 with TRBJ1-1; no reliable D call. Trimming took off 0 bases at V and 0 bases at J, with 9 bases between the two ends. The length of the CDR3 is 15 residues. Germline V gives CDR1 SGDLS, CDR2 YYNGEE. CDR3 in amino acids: CASSVGYRLNTEAFF. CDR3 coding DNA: TGTGCCAGCAGCGTAGGATACCGGCTGAACACTGAAGCTTTCTTT. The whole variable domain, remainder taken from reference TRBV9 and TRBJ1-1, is DSGVTQTPKHLITATGQRVTLRCSPRSGDLSVYWYQQSLDQGLQFLIQYYNGEERAKGNILERFSAQQFPDLHSELNLSSLELGDSALYFCASSVGYRLNTEAFFGQGTRLTVV.

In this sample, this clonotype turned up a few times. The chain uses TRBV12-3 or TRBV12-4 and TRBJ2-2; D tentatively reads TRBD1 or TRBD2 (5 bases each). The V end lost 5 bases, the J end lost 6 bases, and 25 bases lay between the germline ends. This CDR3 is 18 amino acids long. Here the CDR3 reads CASSPPLWTNSSPGELFF. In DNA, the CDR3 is TGTGCCAGCAGTCCGCCCCTATGGACAAACTCTAGCCCCGGGGAGCTGTTTTTT.

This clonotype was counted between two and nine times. The CDR3 DNA sequence: TGTGCCAGCAGTTGGGAACGGGGGGCTGGTCGATCACCCCTCCACTTT. The encoded protein is CASSWERGAGRSPLHF. The chain combines TRBV6-2 or TRBV6-3 with TRBJ1-6; TRBD1 might be the D (6 bases). The CDR3 consists of 16 residues. Per germline, CDR1 MNHEY and CDR2 SVGEGT. V was pared by 4 bases and J by 10 bases, with 20 bases between.

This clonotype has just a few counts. CDR3 loop: CASSPPSTDGYTF. CDR3 coding DNA: TGTGCCAGCAGTCCACCGTCGACAGATGGCTACACCTTC. J is TRBJ1-2 and V is TRBV28, with a possible D match to TRBD1 (5 bases). Trimming shortened V by 5 bases and J by 6 bases, and 13 bases separated the two germline ends. The CDR3 loop spans 13 amino acids. Looked up from germline, CDR1 is MDHEN and CDR2 is SYDVKM.

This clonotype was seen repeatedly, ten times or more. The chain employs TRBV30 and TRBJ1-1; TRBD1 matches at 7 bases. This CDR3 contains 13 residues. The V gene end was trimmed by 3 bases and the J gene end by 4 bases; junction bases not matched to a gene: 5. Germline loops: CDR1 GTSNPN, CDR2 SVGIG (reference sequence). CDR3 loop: CAWRVQGGTEAFF. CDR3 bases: TGTGCCTGGAGGGTCCAGGGGGGCACTGAAGCTTTCTTT. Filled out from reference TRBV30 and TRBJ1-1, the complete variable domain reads SQTIHQWPATLVQPVGSPLSLECTVEGTSNPNLYWYRQAAGRGLQLLFYSVGIGQISSEVPQNLSASRPQDRQFILSSKKLLLSDSGFYLCAWRVQGGTEAFFGQGTRLTVV.

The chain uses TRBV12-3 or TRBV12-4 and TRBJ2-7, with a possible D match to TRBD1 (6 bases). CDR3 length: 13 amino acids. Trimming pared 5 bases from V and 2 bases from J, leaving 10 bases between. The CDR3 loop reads CASSIGQPYEQYF. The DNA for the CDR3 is TGTGCCAGCAGTATCGGACAGCCCTACGAGCAGTACTTC.

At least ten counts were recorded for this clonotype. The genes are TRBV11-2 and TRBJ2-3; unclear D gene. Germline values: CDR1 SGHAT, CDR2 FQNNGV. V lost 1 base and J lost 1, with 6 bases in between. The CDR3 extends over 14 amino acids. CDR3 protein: CASSLGARTDTQYF. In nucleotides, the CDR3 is TGTGCCAGCAGCTTAGGAGCGCGCACAGATACGCAGTATTTT.